The clone carrying this T cell receptor beta chain was seen only a few times. Its antigen is currently unknown. Between the trimmed V and J ends, which lost 3 bases and 4 bases, there was a span of 13 bases. The germline V gene encodes CDR1 LNHDA and CDR2 SQIVND (reference sequence). The CDR3 is made up of 15 amino acids. The sample is drawn from a study of vaccination and CD4 T cells after COVID-19. Oncomine TCR Beta short-read sequencing was applied to DNA from cultured CD4+ T cells. TCRdb re-called the PCR reads through MiXCR, storing one row per CDR3 protein. Here the sample spans 14,000 to 15,000 distinct CDR3 sequences, 50% to 55% being singletons. The treatment here: 10-day PBMC culture with coronavirus spike peptide pools or control peptides (ViraFEST assay).

V is TRBV19 and J is TRBJ1-5; possibly TRBD1 for D (6 bases). Sequenced input: CD4+ T cells from blood, cultured in vitro. This TCR derives from a human donor who had recovered from COVID-19. The CDR3 DNA follows: TGTGCCAGTAGTATCAGGGGATTGGGGAATCAGCCCCAGCATTTT. Translating gives CASSIRGLGNQPQHF.